The 23 T cell receptor beta chains listed next were all sequenced from one sample in a study of cytomegalovirus exposure and HLA in healthy donors. PCR primers comprised 60 Vbeta and 13 Jbeta primers. The method was immunoSEQ multiplex PCR; TCRdb's version includes in-frame clones alone and lacks a portion of them. The table includes around 67,000 clones, 55% to 65% detected once. Sequenced input: PBMCs. The receptors come from a woman aged 50 to 65 in good health and CMV-seronegative.

The chain links TRBV11-1 to TRBJ1-1, with 7 bases that match TRBD1. Germline CDR1 reads SGHAT; CDR2 reads FQDESV (reference sequence). The CDR3 covers 13 residues. V lost 5 bases to trimming and J lost 10 bases; unmatched junction nucleotides: 10. The CDR3 DNA is TGTGCCAGCAGCGCCGGGACAGCAAGAAGAGCTTTCTTT. Translated: CASSAGTARRAFF. Based on the CDR3 plus reference TRBV11-1 and TRBJ1-1, the full variable domain is EAEVAQSPRYKITEKSQAVAFWCDPISGHATLYWYRQILGQGPELLVQFQDESVVDDSQLPKDRFSAERLKGVDSTLKIQPAELGDSAMYLCASSAGTARRAFFGQGTRLTVV.

This clone has a handful of counts. This chain uses TRBV28 with TRBJ1-2; TRBD1 aligns across 10 bases. The J segment lost 2 bases and the V segment lost 6 bases, leaving 9 bases of the junction unmatched. Germline V CDR1 and CDR2: MDHEN, SYDVKM. The CDR3 extends over 16 amino acids. CDR3 coding DNA: TGTGCCAGCAGCCGAATGACAGGGGGCTACAACTATGGCTACACCTTC. Translated, it gives CASSRMTGGYNYGYTF.

This chain connects TRBV20-1 to TRBJ2-7, with D possibly TRBD1 on 5 matching bases. CDR3 length: 11 residues. The V gene's germline CDR1 is DFQATT and CDR2 SNEGSKA (reference sequence). Deletions cut 3 bases from V and 9 bases from J, with 12 bases between. DNA for the CDR3: TGCAGTGCTAGCAGGGTTCCGGGGCAGTACTTC. Its translation is CSASRVPGQYF.

This rearrangement joins TRBV7-8 to TRBJ2-1; D unresolved. The ends were cut back, 2 bases at V and 7 bases at J, with 12 bases in the middle. CDR1 and CDR2 from the germline V gene are SGHVS and FQNEAQ. This CDR3 contains 14 residues. In DNA, the CDR3 is TGTGCCAGCAGCTTAAGTTGGGCAGGAAATGAGCAGTTCTTC. This gives the protein CASSLSWAGNEQFF.

The chain couples TRBV18 to TRBJ2-5; 10 bases line up with TRBD2. CDR3 length: 15 amino acids. V shed 3 bases, J shed 5 bases, and the junction held 6 bases outside the gene matches. From germline, CDR1 is KGHSH and CDR2 LQKENI. In nucleotides, the CDR3 is TGTGCCAGCTCACCTAGGGCTAGCGGGAGCGAGACCCAGTACTTC. Amino acid sequence: CASSPRASGSETQYF.

This clone was counted only a few times. V is TRBV2 and J is TRBJ1-3; D gene uncertain. This CDR3 comprises 12 residues. The germline V gene has CDR1 SNHLY and CDR2 FYNNEI. The germline V and J ends were trimmed by 2 bases and 4 bases, with 3 bases remaining between them. CDR3 in DNA: TGTGCCAGCAGTGAACTCGGAAACACCATATATTTT. Translating gives CASSELGNTIYF.

A note on this clone: A read error may account for a junction end that differs from germline. V is TRBV28 and J is TRBJ1-1; 10 bases map to TRBD1. Germline assignment: CDR1 MDHEN and CDR2 SYDVKM. The CDR3 runs 15 residues. Here the CDR3 reads CASRGVGQGNAEAFF. Here the CDR3 DNA reads TGTGCCAGCAGGGGGGTGGGACAGGGGAACGCTGAAGCTTTCTTT.

The chain uses TRBV6-5 and TRBJ2-7, with D perhaps TRBD2 (5 bases). Germline V gives CDR1 MNHEY, CDR2 SVGAGI. The V gene lost 7 bases and the J gene lost 0 bases, with 13 bases spanning the gap. The CDR3 runs 14 residues. The CDR3 loop reads CASTRSSGSYEQYF. The CDR3 DNA follows: TGTGCCAGCACGAGATCCAGCGGCTCCTACGAGCAGTACTTC.

The chain combines TRBV29-1 with TRBJ1-1; D possibly corresponds to TRBD1 (5 bases). Per the germline V gene, CDR1 is SQVTM and CDR2 is ANQGSEA. The length of the CDR3 is 12 residues. Trimming left V 7 bases short and J 8 bases short, with 17 bases between. CDR3 in DNA: TGCAGCGCGCTATCGGGCGGGGGGGAAGCTTTCTTT. This translates into CSALSGGGEAFF.

V gene TRBV28 combines with J gene TRBJ1-2; TRBD1 matches at 9 bases. The CDR3 is 16 residues long. The J segment lost 8 bases and the V segment lost 5 bases, leaving 15 bases of the junction unmatched. From germline, CDR1 is MDHEN and CDR2 SYDVKM. The CDR3 DNA follows: TGTGCCAGCAGTCTCTTATACCGGGACAGGGATTACGGCTACACCTTC. Translation: CASSLLYRDRDYGYTF.

The V gene is TRBV6-5, the J gene TRBJ1-2; 10 bases align to TRBD1. CDR3 length equals 15 residues. From germline, CDR1 is MNHEY and CDR2 SVGAGI. V lost 4 bases to trimming and J lost 12 bases; unmatched junction nucleotides: 14. CDR3 DNA: TGTGCCAGCAGTTCAGTTGACAGGGGGCAGTCGAGGAACACCTTC. As protein: CASSSVDRGQSRNTF.

This rearrangement joins TRBV29-1 to TRBJ2-3, with 7 bases that match TRBD2. Per the germline V gene, CDR1 is SQVTM and CDR2 is ANQGSEA. The length of the CDR3 is 14 residues. The trim removed 7 bases at V and 1 base at J, leaving 8 bases unmatched. CDR3 in DNA: TGCAGCGCCCTAGCGGCCAAGGGCACAGATACGCAGTATTTT. The encoded protein is CSALAAKGTDTQYF.

A few counts support this clone. This chain uses TRBV30 with TRBJ2-7; perhaps TRBD2 as D (6 bases). The germline V gene encodes CDR1 GTSNPN and CDR2 SVGIG (reference sequence). CDR3 length equals 13 residues. V lost 4 bases and J 2 bases, leaving 12 bases between the germline ends. CDR3 coding DNA: TGTGCCTGGACCCGCGGGGCTGCCTACGAGCAGTACTTC. The encoded protein is CAWTRGAAYEQYF.

This clone was seen ten or more times. The gene calls are TRBV27 and TRBJ1-1; 7 nucleotides line up with TRBD1. CDR1 is MNHEY and CDR2 is SMNVEV in the germline V gene (reference sequence). J lost 3 bases, V lost 5 bases, and 3 bases had no gene match. CDR3 size: 13 residues. CDR3 sequence reads: CASSPTGYTEAFF. CDR3 DNA: TGTGCCAGCAGTCCGACAGGGTACACTGAAGCTTTCTTT.

This chain connects TRBV7-9 to TRBJ1-5, with a possible D match to TRBD1 (6 bases). CDR3 length equals 16 residues. V was shortened by 5 bases and J by 4 bases, with 18 bases between the two germline ends. Per germline, CDR1 SEHNR and CDR2 FQNEAQ (reference sequence). The CDR3 is CASSEGKGTLNQPQHF. CDR3 coding DNA: TGTGCCAGCAGCGAAGGGAAAGGGACACTAAATCAGCCCCAGCATTTT. The full variable domain, with the rest looked up from reference TRBV7-9 and TRBJ1-5, is DTGVSQNPRHKITKRGQNVTFRCDPISEHNRLYWYRQTLGQGPEFLTYFQNEAQLEKSRLLSDRFSAERPKGSFSTLEIQRTEQGDSAMYLCASSEGKGTLNQPQHFGDGTRLSIL.

The CDR3 is CASSLGGQGRNIQYF. CDR3 sequence (DNA): TGTGCCAGCAGTTTGGGGGGACAGGGGCGGAACATTCAGTACTTC. The chain has TRBV27 and TRBJ2-4; 10 bases map to TRBD1. Germline values: CDR1 MNHEY, CDR2 SMNVEV (reference sequence). The CDR3 totals 15 residues. The V segment lost 3 bases and the J segment 7 bases; nucleotides outside the gene matches: 6.

The chain recombines TRBV4-3 with TRBJ2-1, with no clear D. The germline V gene has CDR1 LGHNA and CDR2 YSLEER. Trimming removed 0 bases at V and 2 bases at J, with 14 bases between. CDR3 length: 17 amino acids. The CDR3 sequence: CASSQDLLAITYNEQFF. The CDR3 DNA follows: TGCGCCAGCAGCCAAGATTTATTAGCCATCACCTACAATGAGCAGTTCTTC.

This clone was counted once. CDR3 protein: CATRTFNNGYTF. DNA of the CDR3: TGTGCCACCCGTACATTTAACAACGGCTACACCTTC. The chain uses TRBV6-5 and TRBJ1-2; D not certain. The germline V gene has CDR1 MNHEY and CDR2 SVGAGI. CDR3 length: 12 amino acids. V lost 10 bases to trimming and J lost 8 bases, with 17 bases between them.

This clone was seen a handful of times. The rearrangement uses TRBV19 and TRBJ1-2; 7 nucleotides align to TRBD1. The germline CDR1 and CDR2 sequences are LNHDA and SQIVND (reference sequence). CDR3 length equals 16 residues. The V segment lost 7 bases and the J segment 1 base; nucleotides outside the gene matches: 12. The CDR3: CASTTSAGGVNYGYTF. In DNA form, the CDR3 reads TGTGCCAGTACAACGTCTGCAGGGGGAGTTAACTATGGCTACACCTTC. Drawing the rest from reference TRBV19 and TRBJ1-2, the complete variable domain is DGGITQSPKYLFRKEGQNVTLSCEQNLNHDAMYWYRQDPGQGLRLIYYSQIVNDFQKGDIAEGYSVSREKKESFPLTVTSAQKNPTAFYLCASTTSAGGVNYGYTFGSGTRLTVV.

This clone has a handful of counts. The genes are TRBV25-1 and TRBJ1-2; 8 bases line up with TRBD1. CDR3 length: 16 residues. V dropped 1 base and J dropped 4; count of bases not matched to a gene: 8. Germline lookup yields CDR1 MGHDK and CDR2 SYGVNS. CDR3 nucleotide sequence: TGTGCCAGCAGTGAATCGTTGGACAGGGATGTCTATGGCTACACCTTC. Translated: CASSESLDRDVYGYTF.

This sequence joins TRBV5-1 and TRBJ1-1; no definite D call. CDR1 and CDR2 from the germline V gene are SGHRS and YFSETQ. This CDR3 has 13 amino acids. The ends were cut back, 4 bases at V and 3 bases at J, with 10 bases in the middle. The CDR3 region has the DNA TGCGCCAGCAGCCGGTTAGGAGACACTGAAGCTTTCTTT. Protein: CASSRLGDTEAFF.

The rearrangement joins TRBV5-8 to TRBJ2-3, with D possibly being TRBD1 (6 bases). The CDR3 runs to 16 residues. V was pared by 0 bases and J by 2 bases, with 13 bases between. Germline V gene data show CDR1 as SGHTS and CDR2 as YDEGEE. CDR3 protein: CASSLGQAHATDTQYF. For the CDR3, the DNA is TGTGCCAGCAGCTTGGGACAGGCCCACGCCACAGATACGCAGTATTTT.

The chain recombines TRBV5-8 with TRBJ2-7, with D maybe TRBD1 (5 bases). There are 13 residues in the CDR3. Trimming took off 4 bases at V and 2 bases at J, with 10 bases between the two ends. Per the germline V gene, CDR1 is SGHTS and CDR2 is YDEGEE. The CDR3 coding sequence is TGTGCCAGCAGCGCCAGGGTTACCTACGAGCAGTACTTC. Protein product: CASSARVTYEQYF.